This T cell receptor beta chain was sequenced for a study of T cells expressing NK-cell markers. This CDR3 comprises 18 residues. Per the germline V gene, CDR1 is SSHAT and CDR2 is FNYEAQ (reference sequence). No DNA is given; TCRdb re-called the 5' RACE reads and lists each CDR3 protein once. The sample table sets out hundreds of thousands of distinct CDR3 sequences. The source of this sequence is a man aged 18 to 30 in good health. The V and J genes are TRBV7-7 and TRBJ2-1; the TCRdb call, TRBD2, lacks DNA for checking. Sequencing was performed on blood T cells: a sorted CD56 or NKG2C T cell subset, CD4+ or CD8+ T cells, or bulk PBMC T cells (not recorded which). This CDR3 reads CASSLLYSSAGDSNEQFF.